The rows below give T cell receptor beta chains drawn from one sample of a study of cytomegalovirus exposure and HLA in healthy donors. Libraries were prepared by immunoSEQ multiplex PCR; TCRdb keeps only in-frame clonotypes and omits some of them. The table includes 35,000 or so clones, 75% to 85% detected once. Source material: PBMCs. The source of these receptors is a woman aged 35 to 49 in good health and CMV-seronegative. Each CDR3 is given with its conserved first and last residue. The D gene is left open where the match is weak. Only part of the rows carry a size: once, few, many, or a class if the clone is expanded.

J gene: TRBJ2-5; clone size: NA; V gene: TRBV6-1; D gene: TRBD2; CDR3 protein: CASRASGGETQYF; CDR3 DNA: TGTGCCAGCCGAGCTAGCGGTGGCGAGACCCAGTACTTC
J gene: TRBJ1-6; clone size: few; V gene: TRBV7-2; D gene: TRBD1; CDR3 protein: CASSLEGGDLTLHF; CDR3 DNA: TGTGCCAGCAGCTTAGAAGGGGGCGATCTCACACTCCACTTT
J gene: TRBJ1-2; clone size: once; V gene: TRBV7-2; D gene: NA; CDR3 protein: CASSLNQGGNGYTF; CDR3 DNA: TGTGCCAGCAGCTTAAACCAGGGCGGGAATGGCTACACCTTC
J gene: TRBJ1-2; clone size: once; V gene: TRBV6-5; D gene: NA; CDR3 protein: CASSSTGPYGYTF; CDR3 DNA: TGTGCCAGCAGTTCGACAGGACCTTATGGCTACACCTTC
J gene: TRBJ1-2; clone size: NA; V gene: TRBV6-1; D gene: NA; CDR3 protein: CASSASRGVYGYTF; CDR3 DNA: TGTGCCAGCAGTGCCTCCAGGGGCGTTTATGGCTACACCTTC
J gene: TRBJ1-1; clone size: NA; V gene: TRBV5-4; D gene: NA; CDR3 protein: CASSWGGAFMNTEAFF; CDR3 DNA: TGTGCCAGCAGCTGGGGGGGGGCATTCATGAACACTGAAGCTTTCTTT
J gene: TRBJ1-1; clone size: few; V gene: TRBV2; D gene: TRBD1; CDR3 protein: CASSGQGAKNTEAFF; CDR3 DNA: TGTGCCAGCAGTGGTCAGGGGGCGAAGAACACTGAAGCTTTCTTT
J gene: TRBJ1-1; clone size: NA; V gene: TRBV28; D gene: NA; CDR3 protein: CASSFRHIDEAFF; CDR3 DNA: TGTGCCAGCAGTTTTCGACATATCGATGAAGCTTTCTTT
J gene: TRBJ2-1; clone size: NA; V gene: TRBV7-9; D gene: NA; CDR3 protein: CASSRTGLLGEQFF; CDR3 DNA: TGTGCCAGCAGCCGTACGGGACTTCTAGGGGAGCAGTTCTTC
J gene: TRBJ1-2; clone size: NA; V gene: TRBV5-1; D gene: NA; CDR3 protein: CASSGGDDYGYTF; CDR3 DNA: TGCGCCAGCAGCGGAGGGGACGACTATGGCTACACCTTC
J gene: TRBJ2-2; clone size: NA; V gene: TRBV2; D gene: NA; CDR3 protein: CASSDGQAGELFF; CDR3 DNA: TGTGCCAGCAGTGATGGTCAGGCCGGGGAGCTGTTTTTT
J gene: TRBJ2-2; clone size: few; V gene: TRBV6-6; D gene: NA; CDR3 protein: CASRGPASGELFF; CDR3 DNA: TGTGCCAGCAGGGGGCCCGCGTCCGGGGAGCTGTTTTTT
J gene: TRBJ2-7; clone size: NA; V gene: TRBV18; D gene: TRBD1; CDR3 protein: CASSPPARQGDEQYF; CDR3 DNA: TGTGCCAGCTCACCACCGGCCCGACAGGGGGACGAGCAGTACTTC
J gene: TRBJ2-3; clone size: NA; V gene: TRBV7-9; D gene: NA; CDR3 protein: CASSLGQHTDTQYF; CDR3 DNA: TGTGCCAGCAGCTTAGGACAACACACAGATACGCAGTATTTT